These 18 T cell receptor beta chains share one sample of origin, sequenced in a study of shared clonotypes between healthy human individuals. Sequencing was performed with immunoSEQ multiplex PCR; in TCRdb, only in-frame clones are kept and a portion is missing. The sample lists 230,000 or so clones; over 60% were seen once. Sequencing input: memory CD4+ T cells sorted from blood. Subset meaning: CD45RA-negative fraction. These receptor sequences come from a man in his thirties or forties in good health.

The chain links TRBV5-4 to TRBJ2-3; TRBD2 aligns across 9 bases. From germline, CDR1 is SGHNT and CDR2 YYREEE (reference sequence). V lost 1 base to trimming and J lost 2 bases; unmatched junction nucleotides: 8. The CDR3 is made up of 17 amino acids. The CDR3, as DNA: TGTGCCAGCAGCTTGCGGACTAGCGTGATGCACACAGATACGCAGTATTTT. Translated: CASSLRTSVMHTDTQYF.

This chain links TRBV11-2 with TRBJ2-5; D is ambiguous. This CDR3 contains 12 residues. Germline CDR1 is SGHAT and CDR2 is FQNNGV. Trimming left V 5 bases short and J 1 base short, with 5 bases between. The CDR3 DNA follows: TGTGCCAGCAGCATACTCCAAGAGACCCAGTACTTC. Its protein is CASSILQETQYF.

J is TRBJ1-4 and V is TRBV5-1, with a tentative D call TRBD1 (5 bases). Trimming cost V 4 bases and J 5 bases, with 15 bases left between them. The CDR3 has 15 amino acids. The germline gives CDR1 SGHRS, CDR2 YFSETQ. The CDR3 sequence: CASSRDGTSNEKLFF. CDR3 coding DNA: TGCGCCAGCAGCCGGGACGGGACGTCAAATGAAAAACTGTTTTTT.

In this sample, this clone turned up once. This sequence joins TRBV7-3 and TRBJ2-2; 7 nucleotides line up with TRBD1. Germline CDR1 SGHTA, CDR2 FQGTGA. V dropped 1 base and J dropped 2; count of bases not matched to a gene: 4. The CDR3 covers 16 residues. CDR3 sequence (DNA): TGTGCCAGCAGCTTAAAAACAGGGGCCAACACCGGGGAGCTGTTTTTT. As protein: CASSLKTGANTGELFF.

This chain uses TRBV6-1 with TRBJ2-1; tentatively, D is TRBD1 or TRBD2 (5 bases each). The CDR3 contains 13 residues. Germline V gene data show CDR1 as MNHNS and CDR2 as SASEGT. V was trimmed by 8 bases and J by 6 bases, leaving 14 bases between them. For the CDR3, the DNA is TGTGCCAGCCAAAAAGGGACGGGCAATGAGCAGTTCTTC. Protein product: CASQKGTGNEQFF.

This clone has just one count. V is TRBV7-8 and J is TRBJ2-3, with D possibly TRBD2 on 5 matching bases. Trimming pared 4 bases from V and 0 bases from J, leaving 14 bases between. Looked up from germline, CDR1 is SGHVS and CDR2 is FQNEAQ. CDR3 length: 16 amino acids. CDR3 in DNA: TGTGCCAGCAGCTCCCCTGGCGGGCCTAGCACAGATACGCAGTATTTT. Translated: CASSSPGGPSTDTQYF.

This chain uses TRBV4-1 with TRBJ2-7; D might be TRBD2 (6 bases). V was pared by 5 bases and J by 3 bases, with 17 bases between. CDR3 size: 15 residues. Germline V CDR1 and CDR2: MGHRA, YSYEKL. DNA for the CDR3: TGCGCCAGCAGCGTAACAGGAGGAGGGTTCTACGAGCAGTACTTC. It translates to CASSVTGGGFYEQYF.

The chain carries TRBV5-1 and TRBJ2-2; 11 bases are a match to TRBD2. CDR1 and CDR2 (germline): SGHRS, YFSETQ. V lost 2 bases to trimming and J lost 3 bases; unmatched junction nucleotides: 3. CDR3 length: 16 residues. The CDR3 loop reads CASSFLAGGDTGELFF. The CDR3 nucleotides read TGCGCCAGCAGCTTCCTAGCGGGAGGTGACACCGGGGAGCTGTTTTTT. The whole variable domain, filled in from reference TRBV5-1 and TRBJ2-2, reads KAGVTQTPRYLIKTRGQQVTLSCSPISGHRSVSWYQQTPGQGLQFLFEYFSETQRNKGNFPGRFSGRQFSNSRSEMNVSTLELGDSALYLCASSFLAGGDTGELFFGEGSRLTVL.

The V call is TRBV5-1, the J call TRBJ2-7, with TRBD2 identical over 7 bases. The CDR3 has 15 amino acids. Germline V CDR1 and CDR2: SGHRS, YFSETQ. V gave up 6 bases and J gave up 4 bases; unmatched junction bases: 13. The chain's CDR3 is CASTREVARGYEQYF. Written as DNA, the CDR3 is TGCGCCAGCACCCGGGAGGTGGCAAGGGGATACGAGCAGTACTTC. The full variable domain, with the rest looked up from reference TRBV5-1 and TRBJ2-7, is KAGVTQTPRYLIKTRGQQVTLSCSPISGHRSVSWYQQTPGQGLQFLFEYFSETQRNKGNFPGRFSGRQFSNSRSEMNVSTLELGDSALYLCASTREVARGYEQYFGPGTRLTVT.

The genes are TRBV14 and TRBJ2-1; TRBD1 agrees at 7 bases. With 4 bases clipped from V and 7 bases from J, the junction kept 7 bases outside the gene matches. Germline CDR1 SGHDN, CDR2 FVKESK. CDR3 size: 14 residues. The CDR3 bases are TGTGCCAGCAGCCTTTTGACAGGGCTGAATGAGCAGTTCTTC. It translates to CASSLLTGLNEQFF.

This CDR3 is CASSTRQGSYGYTF. DNA of the CDR3: TGTGCCAGTAGTACGCGACAGGGCTCCTATGGCTACACCTTC. The rearrangement uses TRBV19 and TRBJ1-2, with 7 bases lining up with TRBD1. The germline CDR1 and CDR2 sequences are LNHDA and SQIVND (reference sequence). V lost 4 bases, J lost 4 bases, and 6 bases stayed unmatched. The CDR3 is 14 amino acids.

The chain couples TRBV11-2 to TRBJ2-2; D is unclear. CDR1 SGHAT and CDR2 FQNNGV come from the germline V gene. This CDR3 contains 14 residues. Trimming took off 2 bases at V and 1 base at J, with 5 bases between the two ends. The CDR3 spells CASSLQMNTGELFF. The CDR3 DNA is TGTGCCAGCAGCTTACAGATGAACACCGGGGAGCTGTTTTTT.

V and J are TRBV12-5 and TRBJ2-3, with D uncertain. CDR3 length equals 13 residues. Germline V gene lookup returns CDR1 LGHNT and CDR2 FRNRAP. The V and J ends lost 2 bases and 3 bases respectively, with 6 bases between them. The DNA for the CDR3 is TGTGCTAGTGGTTTGCTGGGAACAGATACGCAGTATTTT. Translated, it gives CASGLLGTDTQYF.

This clone showed up just a few times. The rearrangement joins TRBV14 to TRBJ1-1; D is unresolved. Germline lookup yields CDR1 SGHDN and CDR2 FVKESK. This CDR3 region has 15 residues. V lost 0 bases and J 1 base, leaving 9 bases between the germline ends. The CDR3 coding sequence is TGTGCCAGCAGCCAAGAAGGTCAGACGAACACTGAAGCTTTCTTT. Its translation: CASSQEGQTNTEAFF.

CDR3 in amino acids: CASSLTGSRGVSGNTIYF. The CDR3 bases are TGTGCCAGCAGTTTGACAGGTTCTAGGGGGGTTTCTGGAAACACCATATATTTT. The V and J genes are TRBV27 and TRBJ1-3; D is possibly TRBD1 (6 bases). Germline-derived CDR1 and CDR2 are MNHEY and SMNVEV (reference sequence). The CDR3 spans 18 residues. V was shortened by 3 bases and J by 1 base, with 19 bases between the two germline ends.

The rearrangement links TRBV5-1 to TRBJ2-1; TRBD2 agrees at 8 bases. This CDR3 region has 15 residues. V was clipped by 3 bases and J by 2 bases; unmatched bases: 4. From germline, CDR1 is SGHRS and CDR2 YFSETQ. CDR3 nucleotides: TGCGCCAGCAGCTCTCATAGCGGGACCTACAATGAGCAGTTCTTC. This gives the protein CASSSHSGTYNEQFF.

This chain joins TRBV10-3 and TRBJ2-7, with D unresolved. V lost 6 bases to trimming and J lost 3 bases, with 12 bases between them. In germline, CDR1 is ENHRY, CDR2 SYGVKD. The CDR3 extends over 13 amino acids. Here the CDR3 DNA reads TGTGCCATCAGCGAGGAATCCCACTACGAGCAGTACTTC. Encoded protein: CAISEESHYEQYF.

V gene TRBV27 combines with J gene TRBJ1-5; no reliable D call. With 1 base removed from V and 1 base from J, the gap between germline ends came to 5 bases. Germline CDR1 MNHEY, CDR2 SMNVEV (reference sequence). The CDR3 contains 14 residues. The CDR3 region has the DNA TGTGCCAGCAGTTTATGGTACAGCAATCAGCCCCAGCATTTT. This gives the protein CASSLWYSNQPQHF.